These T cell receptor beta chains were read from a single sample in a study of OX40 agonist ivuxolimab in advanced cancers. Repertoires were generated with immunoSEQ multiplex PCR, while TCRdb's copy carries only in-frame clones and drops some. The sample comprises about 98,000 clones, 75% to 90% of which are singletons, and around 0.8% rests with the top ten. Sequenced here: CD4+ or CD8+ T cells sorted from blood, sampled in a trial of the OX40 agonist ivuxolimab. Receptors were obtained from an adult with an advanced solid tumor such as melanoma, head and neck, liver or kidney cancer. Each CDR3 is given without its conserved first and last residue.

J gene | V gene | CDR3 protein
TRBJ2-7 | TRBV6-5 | ASSAGQGGYEQY
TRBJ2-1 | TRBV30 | AWNRQGAYNEQF
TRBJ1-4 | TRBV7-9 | ASSSIGTPGQLF
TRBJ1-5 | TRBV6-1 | ASRTEPVSPQH
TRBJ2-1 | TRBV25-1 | ASSESGGRSYNEQF
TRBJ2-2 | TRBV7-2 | ASRLLDRETGELF
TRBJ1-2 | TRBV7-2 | ASSPGSSGYGYT
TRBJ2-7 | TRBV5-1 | ASKDGSSYEQY
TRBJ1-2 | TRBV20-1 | SAHPPDGYT
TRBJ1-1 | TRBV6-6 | ASGARAEAF
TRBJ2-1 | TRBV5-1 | ASSSENEQF
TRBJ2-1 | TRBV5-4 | ASSLTLGAYNEQF
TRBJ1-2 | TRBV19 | ASSGLRQASANYGYT
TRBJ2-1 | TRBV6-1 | ASSEQGSSNEQF
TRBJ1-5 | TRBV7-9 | ASSLVGAGEQPQH
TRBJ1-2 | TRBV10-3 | AISEADGSNYGYT
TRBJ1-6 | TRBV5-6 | ASSLGTEYSPLH
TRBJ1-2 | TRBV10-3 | AISEDVNNYGYT
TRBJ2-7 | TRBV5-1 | ASSSGLAGNEQY
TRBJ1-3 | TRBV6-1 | ASSAGGRSGNTIY
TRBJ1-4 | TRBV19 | ASSLGRSRNEKLF
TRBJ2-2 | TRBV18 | ASSPGAPIVGGELF
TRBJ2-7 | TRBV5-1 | ASSLASGVSYEQY
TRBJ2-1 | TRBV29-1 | SVEEGKDGYNEQF
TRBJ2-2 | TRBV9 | ASRPREGEGAGELF
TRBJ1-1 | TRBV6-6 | ASRGQGAEAF
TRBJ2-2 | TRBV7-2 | ASSFQGGTGELF
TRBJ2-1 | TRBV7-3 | ASSLDRENEQF
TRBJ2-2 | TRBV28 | ASKGRNTGELF
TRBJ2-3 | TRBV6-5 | ASHLRAEDTQY
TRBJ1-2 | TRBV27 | ASSLGPSYGYT
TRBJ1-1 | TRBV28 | ASRETDSRYGAF
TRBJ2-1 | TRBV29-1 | SVGAGASSYNEQF
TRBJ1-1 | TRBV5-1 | ASSLQGTEAF
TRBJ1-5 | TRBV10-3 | AIRGGLNQPQH
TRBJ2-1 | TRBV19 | ASSESGSTRNEQF
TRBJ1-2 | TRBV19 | ASIAHGPNYGYT
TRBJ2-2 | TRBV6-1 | ASSEGHFTGELF
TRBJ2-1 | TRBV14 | ASSPGLVSGQF
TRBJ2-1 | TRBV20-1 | SARESNEQF
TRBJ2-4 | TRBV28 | ASSTPLAKNIQY
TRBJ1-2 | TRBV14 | ASSQERIIQVGDSYT
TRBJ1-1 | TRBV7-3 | ASSQQGRTEAF
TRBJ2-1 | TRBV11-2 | ASSLVYYNEQF
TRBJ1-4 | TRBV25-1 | ASSEVDGPGEKLF
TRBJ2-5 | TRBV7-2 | ASSSEETQY
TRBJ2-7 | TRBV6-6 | ASSMVREVREQY
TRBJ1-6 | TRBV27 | ASSLSDRGSAPLH
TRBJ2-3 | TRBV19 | ASSNDRAGTDTQY
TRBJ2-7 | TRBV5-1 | ASSPRGSFSYEQY
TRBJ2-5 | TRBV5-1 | ASSLESRKETQY
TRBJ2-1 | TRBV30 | AWARTRYNEQF
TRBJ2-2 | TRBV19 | ASSILRDRVFANTGELF
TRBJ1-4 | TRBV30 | AWGADNNEKLF
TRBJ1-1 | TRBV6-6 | ASSGRVEAF
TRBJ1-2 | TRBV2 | ASSEVGPPIYGYT
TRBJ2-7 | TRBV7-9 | ASSLEVQQY
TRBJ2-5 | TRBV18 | ASSPPGTAKETQY
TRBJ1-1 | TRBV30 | AWTRQLNTEAF